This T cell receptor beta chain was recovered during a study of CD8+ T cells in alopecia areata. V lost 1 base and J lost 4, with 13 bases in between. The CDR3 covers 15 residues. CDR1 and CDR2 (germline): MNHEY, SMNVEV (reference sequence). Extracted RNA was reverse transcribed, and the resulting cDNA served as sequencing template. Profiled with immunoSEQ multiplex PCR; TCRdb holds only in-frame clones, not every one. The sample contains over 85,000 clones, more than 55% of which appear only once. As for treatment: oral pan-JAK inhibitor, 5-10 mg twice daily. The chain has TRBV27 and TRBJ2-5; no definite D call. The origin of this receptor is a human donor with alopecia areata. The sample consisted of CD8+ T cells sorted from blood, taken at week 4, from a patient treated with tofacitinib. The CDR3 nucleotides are TGTGCCAGCAGTTTATTGCAGGCCGGAATAGAGACCCAGTACTTC. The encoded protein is CASSLLQAGIETQYF.